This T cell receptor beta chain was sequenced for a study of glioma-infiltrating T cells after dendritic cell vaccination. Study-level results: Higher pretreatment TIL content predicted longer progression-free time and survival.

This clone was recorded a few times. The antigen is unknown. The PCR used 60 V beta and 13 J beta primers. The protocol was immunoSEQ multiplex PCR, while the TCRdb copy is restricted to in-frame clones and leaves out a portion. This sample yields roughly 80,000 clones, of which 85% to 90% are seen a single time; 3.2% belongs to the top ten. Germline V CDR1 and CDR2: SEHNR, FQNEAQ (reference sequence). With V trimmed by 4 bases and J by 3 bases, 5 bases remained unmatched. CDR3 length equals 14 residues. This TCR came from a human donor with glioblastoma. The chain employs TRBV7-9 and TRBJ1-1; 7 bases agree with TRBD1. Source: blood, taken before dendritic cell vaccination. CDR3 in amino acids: CASSSTGYDTEAFF. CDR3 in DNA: TGTGCCAGCAGCTCGACAGGGTATGACACTGAAGCTTTCTTT.